Presented here are 28 T cell receptor beta chains from one specimen sequenced in a study of blood T cell repertoires in COVID-19 (dated by TCRdb to 2020 to 2021). Libraries were constructed by the immunoSEQ multiplex PCR assay. TCRdb obtained this table from immuneACCESS and retained in-frame rearrangements with V and J assigned. These tables miss some clones; where compared with another copy, unresolved V genes account for less than half of the shortfall, and the remainder is unexplained. The sample table contains 65,000 to 95,000 clones; only one count was recorded for under 90% of them. The top ten clonotypes cover 12% of the sample. The sample comprised peripheral blood. The receptors originated from a woman in her 40s with active or convalescent COVID-19.

The CDR3 region is CASSLAGGETQYF. CDR3 bases: TGTGCCAGCAGCTTGGCAGGGGGAGAGACCCAGTACTTC. The rearrangement joins TRBV5-5 to TRBJ2-5; 7 bases map to TRBD1. Germline CDR1 and CDR2: SGHKS and YYEKEE (reference sequence). Unmatched junction bases numbered 0, after V lost 0 bases and J lost 4 bases. There are 13 residues in the CDR3.

The rearrangement links TRBV11-2 to TRBJ2-7; TRBD2 matches at 7 bases. The germline V gene has CDR1 SGHAT and CDR2 FQNNGV. This CDR3 is 13 amino acids long. The V and J ends lost 5 bases and 6 bases, in that order; junction bases with no gene match: 7. The CDR3 region is CASSQGLIGEQYF. CDR3 DNA: TGTGCCAGCAGCCAGGGACTAATAGGCGAGCAGTACTTC.

The gene calls are TRBV4-2 and TRBJ2-2; 8 bases are a match to TRBD2. Per germline, CDR1 LGHNA and CDR2 YNFKEQ. This CDR3 is built from 17 residues. Trimming removed 0 bases from V and 6 bases from J; junction bases left unmatched: 9. CDR3 in DNA: TGTGCCAGCAGCCAAGATCGTCCGGGAGGGCCGTCCGGGGAGCTGTTTTTT. Translation gives CASSQDRPGGPSGELFF.

The chain combines TRBV6-5 with TRBJ2-7; 8 nucleotides match TRBD1. This CDR3 region has 16 residues. Germline V gene sequence: CDR1 MNHEY, CDR2 SVGAGI. The trim removed 2 bases at V and 2 bases at J, leaving 8 bases unmatched. CDR3 protein: CASSYGPTGVTYEQYF. CDR3 nucleotide sequence: TGTGCCAGCAGTTACGGCCCGACAGGGGTCACCTACGAGCAGTACTTC.

The chain recombines TRBV10-2 with TRBJ1-1; D not certain. V was shortened by 4 bases and J by 5 bases, with 11 bases between the two germline ends. The germline V gene encodes CDR1 WSHSY and CDR2 SAAADI. This CDR3 has 13 amino acids. The CDR3 region has the DNA TGCGCCAGCAGTGTCGTAGTTGGTACTGAAGCTTTCTTT. It specifies CASSVVVGTEAFF.

In DNA form, the CDR3 reads TGTGCCTGGGGGGGACTAGCGGTCCGGGATACGCAGTATTTT. It is translated as CAWGGLAVRDTQYF. The chain uses TRBV30 and TRBJ2-3, with 11 positions matching TRBD2. V shed 5 bases, J shed 6 bases, and the junction held 7 bases outside the gene matches. This CDR3 comprises 14 residues. Germline V gene lookup returns CDR1 GTSNPN and CDR2 SVGIG (reference sequence).

The V call is TRBV7-2, the J call TRBJ1-4; the D is unclear. There are 15 residues in the CDR3. Between the trimmed V and J ends, which lost 2 bases and 1 base, there was a span of 8 bases. Germline V gene lookup returns CDR1 SGHTA and CDR2 FQGNSA. CDR3 residues: CASSLFEGTNEKLFF. CDR3 in DNA: TGTGCCAGCAGCTTATTTGAGGGAACTAATGAAAAACTGTTTTTT.

The V call is TRBV11-1, the J call TRBJ2-3; TRBD2 might be the D (5 bases). V shed 5 bases and J shed 1 base, with 13 bases lying between them. The germline gives CDR1 SGHAT, CDR2 FQDESV (reference sequence). The CDR3 contains 15 residues. This chain's CDR3 is CASSPRLGGTDTQYF. For the CDR3, the DNA is TGTGCCAGCAGCCCTCGACTCGGGGGCACAGATACGCAGTATTTT.

The genes are TRBV13 and TRBJ2-3, with TRBD1 as a possible D gene (7 bases). Germline V CDR1 and CDR2: PRHDT, FYEKMQ (reference sequence). CDR3 length: 13 residues. With 5 bases removed from V and 7 bases from J, the gap between germline ends came to 13 bases. The CDR3 sequence: CASSQGGPYTQYF. CDR3 DNA sequence: TGTGCCAGCAGCCAGGGGGGCCCGTATACGCAGTATTTT.

The chain joins TRBV10-3 to TRBJ2-7; tentative D call: TRBD1 (5 bases). V shed 4 bases and J shed 3 bases, with 7 bases lying between them. This CDR3 contains 12 residues. Germline V gives CDR1 ENHRY, CDR2 SYGVKD. CDR3 nucleotide sequence: TGTGCCATCAGTGCACAGGACTACGAGCAGTACTTC. It codes for CAISAQDYEQYF.

The chain joins TRBV12-3 or TRBV12-4 to TRBJ1-1, with 7 bases matching TRBD1. J was trimmed by 8 bases and V by 1 base; bases with no gene match: 4. The CDR3 covers 13 residues. CDR3 coding DNA: TGTGCCAGCAGTTTAGTGACGACAGGGGAAGCTTTCTTT. Its translation is CASSLVTTGEAFF.

The rearrangement links TRBV9 to TRBJ1-1; D gene ambiguous. With 0 bases removed from V and 0 bases from J, the gap between germline ends came to 9 bases. Germline assignment: CDR1 SGDLS and CDR2 YYNGEE. CDR3 length: 15 amino acids. CDR3 sequence (DNA): TGTGCCAGCAGCGTAGCCCCGGGGATGAACACTGAAGCTTTCTTT. Protein: CASSVAPGMNTEAFF.

This chain joins TRBV18 and TRBJ2-1; a possible D gene is TRBD1 (7 bases). Between the trimmed V and J ends, which lost 2 bases and 8 bases, there was a span of 10 bases. Looked up from germline, CDR1 is KGHSH and CDR2 is LQKENI. CDR3 length: 13 residues. CDR3 nucleotides: TGTGCCAGCTCACCAGACAGGGAGGATGAGCAGTTCTTC. This translates into CASSPDREDEQFF.

The chain couples TRBV27 to TRBJ2-1; 13 positions agree with TRBD2. The V gene end was trimmed by 2 bases and the J gene end by 3 bases; junction bases not matched to a gene: 13. This CDR3 has 20 amino acids. The V gene's germline CDR1 is MNHEY and CDR2 SMNVEV (reference sequence). The CDR3 nucleotides are TGTGCCAGCAGTTTAAAGGGACTAGCGGGATGGGGGACCCTCTACAATGAGCAGTTCTTC. It specifies CASSLKGLAGWGTLYNEQFF.

V gene TRBV4-1 combines with J gene TRBJ2-3, with 9 positions matching TRBD2. The CDR3 consists of 18 residues. Germline lookup yields CDR1 MGHRA and CDR2 YSYEKL. J was trimmed by 4 bases and V by 2 bases; bases with no gene match: 13. The CDR3 loop reads CASSQLERTSANSDTQYF. CDR3 bases: TGCGCCAGCAGCCAACTAGAGCGGACTAGCGCCAATTCAGATACGCAGTATTTT.

Ten or more counts support this clone. The chain couples TRBV13 to TRBJ2-1; the D gene is possibly TRBD1 (6 bases). This CDR3 region has 18 residues. The ends were cut back, 0 bases at V and 0 bases at J, with 15 bases in the middle. The germline gives CDR1 PRHDT, CDR2 FYEKMQ (reference sequence). The CDR3 bases are TGTGCCAGCAGCTTAGGCCTAAGGGACATGAGCTCCTACAATGAGCAGTTCTTC. This translates into CASSLGLRDMSSYNEQFF.

The chain recombines TRBV5-6 with TRBJ2-4; TRBD1 agrees at 9 bases. The CDR3 runs 15 residues. V gave up 0 bases and J gave up 8 bases; unmatched junction bases: 6. Germline lookup yields CDR1 SGHDT and CDR2 YYEEEE. The CDR3 DNA follows: TGTGCCAGCAGCTTGGGCGGACAGGGGCAGGACATTCAGTACTTC. It codes for CASSLGGQGQDIQYF.

V gene TRBV6-5 combines with J gene TRBJ1-4; D unclear. In germline, CDR1 is MNHEY, CDR2 SVGAGI. The CDR3 loop spans 14 amino acids. V lost 0 bases and J lost 7, with 9 bases in between. CDR3 loop: CASSYSPSSEKLFF. The CDR3, as DNA: TGTGCCAGCAGTTACTCCCCGAGTAGTGAAAAACTGTTTTTT.

This chain links TRBV5-4 with TRBJ2-4; 16 bases match TRBD2. Trimming cost V 0 bases and J 9 bases; bases outside gene matches: 9. The CDR3 spans 18 residues. Germline assignment: CDR1 SGHNT and CDR2 YYREEE (reference sequence). CDR3 bases: TGTGCCAGCAGCTTGGTTGCCGGGACTAGCGGGAGGGCCAGCATTCAGTACTTC. It is translated as CASSLVAGTSGRASIQYF.

The DNA for the CDR3 is TGTGCCAGCAGCCGTAGCGGAGCCCTCCTACGAGAACAGTACTTC. Translating gives CASSRSGALLREQYF. V gene TRBV7-9 combines with J gene TRBJ2-7; D might be TRBD2 (6 bases). V shed 5 bases and J shed 10 bases, with 24 bases lying between them. This CDR3 contains 15 residues. Germline CDR1 is SEHNR and CDR2 is FQNEAQ (reference sequence).

The chain joins TRBV28 to TRBJ2-7; 8 bases match TRBD2. Germline CDR1 and CDR2: MDHEN and SYDVKM. After removal of 6 bases from V and 5 bases from J, the junction contained 18 bases not matched to a gene. The CDR3 consists of 17 residues. The DNA of the CDR3 is TGTGCCAGCAGACGCCCTTCCCTTGCGGGGGGAACCCACGAGCAGTACTTC. It yields the protein CASRRPSLAGGTHEQYF.

V usage is TRBV27 and J usage is TRBJ1-3; D remains unclear. V lost 2 bases and J 1 base, leaving 6 bases between the germline ends. This CDR3 has 14 amino acids. Germline V gene data show CDR1 as MNHEY and CDR2 as SMNVEV (reference sequence). The CDR3 loop is CASSLTLSGNTIYF. CDR3 DNA sequence: TGTGCCAGCAGTTTAACATTATCTGGAAACACCATATATTTT.

The gene calls are TRBV4-2 and TRBJ2-2, with 8 bases lining up with TRBD1. Germline V gene lookup returns CDR1 LGHNA and CDR2 YNFKEQ. After removal of 2 bases from V and 7 bases from J, the junction contained 9 bases not matched to a gene. The CDR3 is 16 amino acids. The CDR3 here is CASSQQTQGAYGELFF. The CDR3 DNA reads as TGTGCCAGCAGCCAACAGACCCAGGGGGCGTACGGGGAGCTGTTTTTT.

In its sample, this clone was seen a few times. The chain combines TRBV7-8 with TRBJ2-7, with 8 bases aligning to TRBD1. This CDR3 has 15 amino acids. Germline values: CDR1 SGHVS, CDR2 FQNEAQ. Trimming cost V 1 base and J 2 bases; bases outside gene matches: 4. The CDR3 reads CASSLGRGLAYEQYF. The CDR3 nucleotides are TGTGCCAGCAGCTTAGGCAGGGGGCTAGCCTACGAGCAGTACTTC. Complete variable domain (other parts from reference TRBV7-8 and TRBJ2-7): GAGVSQSPRYKVAKRGQDVALRCDPISGHVSLFWYQQALGQGPEFLTYFQNEAQLDKSGLPSDRFFAERPEGSVSTLKIQRTQQEDSAVYLCASSLGRGLAYEQYFGPGTRLTVT.

This chain joins TRBV11-3 and TRBJ2-7, with 8 nucleotides matching TRBD2. The J segment lost 7 bases and the V segment lost 8 bases, leaving 13 bases of the junction unmatched. Per the germline V gene, CDR1 is SGHNT and CDR2 is YENEEA. This CDR3 has 14 residues. CDR3 amino acids: CASAISGTRGEQYF. The CDR3 DNA sequence: TGTGCCAGCGCAATCTCTGGGACTAGGGGTGAGCAGTACTTC.

V usage is TRBV7-9 and J usage is TRBJ1-2; 9 bases match TRBD1. CDR1 is SEHNR and CDR2 is FQNEAQ in the germline V gene (reference sequence). The CDR3 runs to 16 residues. Trimming cost V 0 bases and J 7 bases; bases outside gene matches: 9. The chain's CDR3 is CASSLALGQGRSGYTF. The CDR3 DNA reads TGTGCCAGCAGCTTAGCGCTGGGACAGGGTAGAAGTGGCTACACCTTC.

This clone was observed a few times. This chain's CDR3 is CASQGRGSSYNEQFF. In DNA, the CDR3 is TGTGCCAGCCAGGGGAGGGGGAGCTCCTACAATGAGCAGTTCTTC. The chain uses TRBV7-9 and TRBJ2-1; a possible D gene is TRBD2 (7 bases). This CDR3 has 15 residues. The germline V gene has CDR1 SEHNR and CDR2 FQNEAQ (reference sequence). With 8 bases removed from V and 0 bases from J, the gap between germline ends came to 14 bases.

The chain uses TRBV6-5 and TRBJ1-6; TRBD1 matches at 8 bases. The J segment lost 9 bases and the V segment lost 2 bases, leaving 9 bases of the junction unmatched. Looked up from germline, CDR1 is MNHEY and CDR2 is SVGAGI. The CDR3 totals 16 residues. CDR3 in amino acids: CASSYTPGQGSSPLHF. As DNA, the CDR3 is TGTGCCAGCAGTTACACCCCCGGACAGGGAAGTTCACCCCTCCACTTT.